A single sample is the source of the 2 T cell receptor beta chains below, sequenced in a study of regulatory T cells in long-lasting Graves disease. HTBI primers from iRepertoire and Arm-PCR of CDR3 regions yielded the TCR beta libraries. TCRdb called the multiplex PCR reads again in MiXCR, with one record for every CDR3 protein. The repertoire holds 300,000 to 450,000 distinct CDR3 sequences, with less than 20% as singletons. Time point described: newly diagnosed GD, antithyroid drugs for less than 3 months. PBMC RNA was the source of the TCR library. The sequencing used peripheral blood mononuclear cells (PBMCs), collected at new diagnosis, from a patient treated with antithyroid drugs. The receptors come from a female donor with Graves disease.

This clonotype was seen at least ten times. The gene calls are TRBV19 and TRBJ1-5; the match to TRBD1 covers 8 bases. The junction had 9 bases not matched to a gene; V was cut back by 10 bases and J by 1 base. CDR1 and CDR2 (germline): LNHDA, SQIVND (reference sequence). This CDR3 is built from 15 residues. The CDR3 coding sequence is TGTGCCATTCAGAAACAGGGGGGAAGCAATCAGCCCCAGCATTTT. This gives the protein CAIQKQGGSNQPQHF.

At least ten counts were recorded for this clonotype. V gene TRBV10-3 combines with J gene TRBJ1-2; possibly TRBD1 for D (5 bases). Germline lookup yields CDR1 ENHRY and CDR2 SYGVKD. The CDR3 length is 14 residues. With 4 bases removed from V and 4 bases from J, the gap between germline ends came to 13 bases. The CDR3 protein is CAISGGRMSYGYTF. For the CDR3, the DNA is TGTGCCATCAGTGGGGGCAGAATGAGCTATGGCTACACCTTC.